Below, one T cell receptor (beta chain) is given with its context. What it binds is not known. The PCR was carried out with 60 Vbeta primers and 13 Jbeta primers. TCRdb's copy holds only in-frame clones and misses some; the assay was immunoSEQ multiplex PCR. The profile covers some 150,000 clones, with about four fifths appearing a single time and about 5.9% taken by the ten largest. The sample is drawn from a study of cytomegalovirus exposure and HLA in healthy donors. Study summary: Unique TCRs numbering around 85 million, obtained from HLA-typed donors, made up an early data release.

CDR1 SGHAT and CDR2 FQNNGV come from the germline V gene. V was pared by 5 bases and J by 1 base, with 13 bases between. CDR3 size: 15 residues. General observations from the study: Cytomegalovirus status, reportedly, was diagnosed with high specificity and sensitivity by the classifier.

Source material: PBMCs. The TCR originated in a man aged 50-59 years in good health and CMV-seropositive. J is TRBJ2-3 and V is TRBV11-2, with D possibly being TRBD1 (5 bases). The CDR3, as DNA: TGTGCCAGCAGCCTGAATGGGGCGCGCACAGATACGCAGTATTTT. Encoded protein: CASSLNGARTDTQYF.